This T cell receptor (beta chain) came from a study of T cell changes during pregnancy in multiple sclerosis. Assay: immunoSEQ multiplex PCR; the TCRdb copy retains only in-frame clones and omits some. The table has around 40,000 clones, more than 90% seen once. This CDR3 spans 14 amino acids. Germline lookup yields CDR1 SGHTA and CDR2 FQGNSA. Trimming removed 6 bases from V and 5 bases from J; junction bases left unmatched: 4. The TCR originated in a female donor with multiple sclerosis, enrolled in a pregnancy study. This sequence joins TRBV7-2 and TRBJ1-2; 12 nucleotides agree with TRBD1. Here the sequenced sample was CD8+ T cells from peripheral blood mononuclear cells, taken in the third trimester of pregnancy. The CDR3 region has the DNA TGTGCCAGCAGACCGGGACAGGGGGCGTATGGCTACACCTTC. Translated: CASRPGQGAYGYTF.